This TCR beta chain was captured by sequencing in a study of tumor and adjacent non-tumor tissue in lung cancer (dated by TCRdb to between 2018 and 2020). About the investigation overall: Of the cohort, 12 patients had adenocarcinoma, 2 had squamous cell carcinoma and 1 had small cell lung cancer. The roughly 15 patients were aged about 30 to 76 years, included around ten men and 5 women, and had TNM stage I to III disease. A total of fewer than 150 million productive TCRbeta reads were generated by sequencing, corresponding to an average of approximately 4.3 million reads per sample. Bulk TCRbeta repertoires were compared between lung tumor tissue and matched distant non-tumor lung tissue obtained from more than 12 lung cancer patients. A few dozen paired specimens, one tumor and one normal lung sample per patient, were profiled by TCRbeta CDR3 sequencing. Summary of the overall study and its limitations: TCR diversity was significantly higher in younger patients, and greater tumor TCR diversity was associated with shorter overall survival and shorter disease-free survival. Peripheral blood was not sequenced, so blood TCRbeta repertoires in these lung cancer patients were not examined. The top 100 clones accounted for a significantly larger cumulative portion of the repertoire in normal lung than in tumor tissue. Tumor tissue showed significantly higher TCR diversity (inverse Simpson) than normal lung tissue, at roughly 390 vs 170 (P = 0.0075, Mann-Whitney U test). Only about 15 patients were in the cohort, and the authors stated that larger samples and more detailed clinical data are needed. Neither the sequencing platform nor unique molecular identifiers are mentioned in the methods.

The table lists this clonotype with a few counts. What antigen it recognizes has not been identified. This may stem from a read error, because a much larger clone lies one nucleotide away. Library creation used multiplex PCR. TCRdb lists the instrument as Illumina HiSeq 2500. TCRbeta libraries were built by three rounds of nested PCR using primers (Table S4), following protocols modified from ARM-PCR. PCR products of 200-500 bp were gel-excised and purified with the QIAquick gel extraction kit before sequencing. The original pipeline was this. Reads were cleaned using Trimmomatic, were merged into complete CDR3 sequences using FLASH, and were assigned to V(D)J germline segments using MiTCR. Clonal diversity was calculated as the inverse Simpson's index using VDJtools. Productive reads were defined as in-frame sequences without a premature stop codon. TCRdb reprocessed the public reads (quality trimming at Q25 with fastp, clone calling with MiXCR) and kept in-frame beta chains. Every distinct CDR3 protein forms one entry, paired with its most common genes and DNA. The V and J calls here are based on TCRdb, not the publication. A total of approximately 66,000 distinct CDR3 sequences appear in this sample, around two thirds of them only once. The top ten constitute roughly a third of the sample.

Including cysteine and phenylalanine, the CDR3 has 14 amino acids. The CDR3 DNA has 42 bases and is translated from base 1. CDR1 and CDR2 are drawn from the germline V gene: SGHAT, FQNNGV. RNA was extracted from bulk unsorted tissue and checked for quality with a NanoDrop ND-1000 and an Agilent 2100. For the normal lung samples, distant non-tumor tissue was collected more than 3 cm away from the tumor edge. Donors were newly diagnosed lung cancer patients admitted for thoracic surgery in China between August and November 2014, without prior chemotherapy. Patients with previous radiotherapy or chemotherapy, or with another concurrent cancer, were excluded from the study. Pieces of surgical tissue measuring about 1-2 cm3 were kept in RNAlater solution and stored at -80 degrees C until use.

The source is a man between 65 and 85 years old with non-small cell lung cancer. The specimen was distant non-tumor lung tissue. The sequence is built from TRBV11-2 and TRBJ2-3, and possibly TRBD1, on 6 matching bases. The CDR3 region has the sequence CTSSPGTPADTQYF. Read as DNA, the sequence is TGTACCAGCAGCCCCGGGACACCGGCGGATACGCAGTATTTT.